The entry below gives a single TCR beta chain sequence along with its context. Antigen unknown. Primers: 60 Vbeta forward and 13 Jbeta reverse. Libraries were prepared by immunoSEQ multiplex PCR; TCRdb keeps only in-frame clonotypes and omits some of them. The data contain roughly 150,000 clones, approximately 88% of them singletons. Germline assignment: CDR1 MNHEY and CDR2 SVGAGI. The CDR3 sequence is 15 residues long. The V end was cut by 2 bases, the J end by 9 bases, with 18 bases between. This sample was taken from a study of cytomegalovirus exposure and HLA in healthy donors. Overall study findings and caveats: Later analysis revealed greater clonal expansion in HLA-associated TCR beta chains than in equally common others. CMV serostatus was the only recorded immune exposure for donors. Later on, analysis showed that most CMV-associated TCR beta chains appeared to be HLA-restricted. TCR sequences were mostly rare, though some public TCRs occurred in many donors.

The TCR originated in a woman younger than 35 in good health and CMV-seronegative. The chain has TRBV6-5 and TRBJ2-3, with D possibly TRBD1 on 5 matching bases. The sample consisted of PBMCs. The DNA of the CDR3 is TGTGCCAGCAGTTACGACACTCGCCGCTCAGGGACGCAGTATTTT. Protein: CASSYDTRRSGTQYF.